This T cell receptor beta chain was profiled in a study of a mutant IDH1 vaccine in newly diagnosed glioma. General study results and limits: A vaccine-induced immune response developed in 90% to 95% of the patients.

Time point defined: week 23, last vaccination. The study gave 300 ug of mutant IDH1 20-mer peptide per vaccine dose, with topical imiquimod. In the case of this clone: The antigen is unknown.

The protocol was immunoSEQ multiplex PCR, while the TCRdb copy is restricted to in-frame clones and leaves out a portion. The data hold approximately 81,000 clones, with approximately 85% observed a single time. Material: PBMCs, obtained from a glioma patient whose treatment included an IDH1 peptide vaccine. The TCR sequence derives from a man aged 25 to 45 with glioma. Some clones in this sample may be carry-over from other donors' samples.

The CDR3 loop reads CASSGPGLNTGELFF. The CDR3 DNA is TGTGCCAGTAGTGGACCGGGGTTAAACACCGGGGAGCTGTTTTTT. This chain joins TRBV19 and TRBJ2-2; D might be TRBD2 (5 bases). Germline values: CDR1 LNHDA, CDR2 SQIVND (reference sequence). There are 15 residues in the CDR3. V was clipped by 5 bases and J by 2 bases, with 12 bases between them.